The 19 T cell receptor beta chains below all came from one sample that was sequenced in a study of Ad26.COV2.S vaccination and SARS-CoV-2 variants. Treatment noted: about 20 received Ad26.COV2.S at low or high dose, single or two shots; 5 received placebo; per-sample allocation not given. Sampling happened 63 days after the first vaccine or placebo injection. The assay was immunoSEQ multiplex PCR, and TCRdb's table has in-frame clones only and misses some. The sample includes around 400,000 clones, 83% seen only once; the top ten take 7% to 9.5%. The material was peripheral blood, obtained in a trial of Ad26.COV2.S vaccine versus placebo. Every receptor here comes from a person aged 18-65 years who received the Ad26.COV2.S COVID-19 vaccine or a placebo.

This clone was detected only a few times. The gene calls are TRBV2 and TRBJ2-1; D is ambiguous. The germline V gene encodes CDR1 SNHLY and CDR2 FYNNEI. Trimming stripped 5 bases from V and 0 bases from J, with 11 bases between. The CDR3 covers 15 residues. CDR3 in DNA: TGTGCCAGCAGTCAGGTGGCGAGCTCCTACAATGAGCAGTTCTTC. It codes for CASSQVASSYNEQFF. Looking up the rest from reference TRBV2 and TRBJ2-1 gives the full variable domain: EPEVTQTPSHQVTQMGQEVILRCVPISNHLYFYWYRQILGQKVEFLVSFYNNEISEKSEIFDDQFSVERPDGSNFTLKIRSTKLEDSAMYFCASSQVASSYNEQFFGPGTRLTVL.

The CDR3: CAISDGRNRRDTEAFF. The CDR3 DNA follows: TGTGCCATCAGTGATGGCCGGAATCGACGGGACACTGAAGCTTTCTTT. The chain has TRBV10-3 and TRBJ1-1; D unresolved. This CDR3 has 16 amino acids. V gave up 3 bases and J gave up 3 bases, with 17 bases separating them. CDR1 and CDR2 from the germline V gene are ENHRY and SYGVKD.

J is TRBJ2-3 and V is TRBV7-9, with TRBD2 matching 13 bases. Germline loops: CDR1 SEHNR, CDR2 FQNEAQ (reference sequence). This CDR3 comprises 17 residues. The trim removed 3 bases at V and 1 base at J, leaving 4 bases unmatched. The CDR3 DNA reads TGTGCCAGCAGCTTCGGACTAGCGGGGGCACGCACAGATACGCAGTATTTT. It yields the protein CASSFGLAGARTDTQYF.

This chain links TRBV10-3 with TRBJ1-1; a weak D match, TRBD1 (6 bases). From germline, CDR1 is ENHRY and CDR2 SYGVKD. Trimming took off 11 bases at V and 6 bases at J, with 22 bases between the two ends. This CDR3 spans 14 amino acids. The CDR3 nucleotides are TGTGCCTCAAGGGAGGGGACCACAGGGTCTGAAGCTTTCTTT. It encodes CASREGTTGSEAFF.

This chain links TRBV7-3 with TRBJ2-1; a possible D gene is TRBD2 (5 bases). V gave up 3 bases and J gave up 9 bases, with 6 bases separating them. The germline CDR1 and CDR2 sequences are SGHTA and FQGTGA. The CDR3 spans 11 residues. The CDR3 loop reads CASSFGGEQFF. Here the CDR3 DNA reads TGTGCCAGCAGCTTTGGAGGTGAGCAGTTCTTC. The variable domain in full, with the rest retrieved from reference TRBV7-3 and TRBJ2-1, is GAGVSQTPSNKVTEKGKYVELRCDPISGHTALYWYRQSLGQGPEFLIYFQGTGAADDSGLPNDRFFAVRPEGSVSTLKIQRTERGDSAVYLCASSFGGEQFFGPGTRLTVL.

This chain links TRBV12-3 or TRBV12-4 with TRBJ1-2; D gene unclear. The CDR3 is 13 residues long. V was cut by 3 bases and J by 8 bases, with 13 bases left in between. The CDR3 sequence is CASSFWGSRGYTF. The CDR3 DNA reads as TGTGCCAGCAGTTTTTGGGGTTCGAGAGGCTACACCTTC.

The chain recombines TRBV11-3 with TRBJ2-5; D call uncertain. The CDR3 consists of 15 residues. V was pared by 1 base and J by 5 bases, with 14 bases between. The germline gives CDR1 SGHNT, CDR2 YENEEA. For the CDR3, the DNA is TGTGCCAGCAGCTTAGTAGGTTCACCGGTGGAGACCCAGTACTTC. Protein product: CASSLVGSPVETQYF. Full variable domain (remainder filled in from reference TRBV11-3 and TRBJ2-5): EAGVVQSPRYKIIEKKQPVAFWCNPISGHNTLYWYLQNLGQGPELLIRYENEEAVDDSQLPKDRFSAERLKGVDSTLKIQPAELGDSAVYLCASSLVGSPVETQYFGPGTRLLVL.

The chain recombines TRBV18 with TRBJ1-2; D gene unclear. Per germline, CDR1 KGHSH and CDR2 LQKENI. Trimming cost V 5 bases and J 4 bases, with 14 bases left between them. The CDR3 is 14 residues long. In DNA, the CDR3 is TGTGCCAGCTCATTGACGGACGCTGGCTATGGCTACACCTTC. Translating it yields CASSLTDAGYGYTF.

The chain links TRBV6-1 to TRBJ2-1; 10 nucleotides line up with TRBD2. V was clipped by 4 bases and J by 5 bases; unmatched bases: 8. The CDR3 contains 16 residues. Germline loops: CDR1 MNHNS, CDR2 SASEGT. CDR3 DNA: TGTGCCAGCAGTGTTGGTAGCGGGAGGCAGAACAATGAGCAGTTCTTC. It specifies CASSVGSGRQNNEQFF.

This chain joins TRBV10-3 and TRBJ2-7, with 8 bases that match TRBD1. Germline-derived CDR1 and CDR2 are ENHRY and SYGVKD. This CDR3 is built from 15 residues. The trim removed 7 bases at V and 3 bases at J, leaving 11 bases unmatched. CDR3 DNA: TGTGCCATCATAGGGGACAGGCAGACAATCTACGAGCAGTACTTC. Protein product: CAIIGDRQTIYEQYF.

The chain recombines TRBV11-3 with TRBJ2-2; possibly TRBD2 for D (6 bases). The CDR3 length is 12 residues. Per the germline V gene, CDR1 is SGHNT and CDR2 is YENEEA. Trimming left V 11 bases short and J 2 bases short, with 9 bases between. Written as DNA, the CDR3 is TGTGCCCAAGCGGGTAACACCGGGGAGCTGTTTTTT. It yields the protein CAQAGNTGELFF.

There are a few counts of this clone. The chain combines TRBV5-1 with TRBJ2-7; either TRBD1 or TRBD2 may fit D (6 bases each). The V end was cut by 4 bases, the J end by 5 bases, with 19 bases between. Germline V gene data show CDR1 as SGHRS and CDR2 as YFSETQ. The CDR3 loop spans 15 amino acids. DNA for the CDR3: TGCGCCAGCAGCCGGGGGACACATGCCCAGAACGAGCAGTACTTC. Its translation: CASSRGTHAQNEQYF.

A few counts support this clone. The rearrangement joins TRBV14 to TRBJ1-3; D is unclear. The germline V and J ends were trimmed by 5 bases and 0 bases, with 2 bases remaining between them. CDR3 length: 12 amino acids. Germline CDR1 reads SGHDN; CDR2 reads FVKESK. Here the CDR3 DNA reads TGTGCCAGCAGCTACTCTGGAAACACCATATATTTT. Translation gives CASSYSGNTIYF.

The chain combines TRBV6-1 with TRBJ1-2; D gene ambiguous. In germline, CDR1 is MNHNS, CDR2 SASEGT. V gave up 0 bases and J gave up 5 bases, with 13 bases separating them. CDR3 length: 15 amino acids. The CDR3 sequence is CASSEARNSGYGYTF. The CDR3 coding sequence is TGTGCCAGCAGTGAAGCGCGCAATTCCGGATATGGCTACACCTTC.

This chain connects TRBV18 to TRBJ2-7, with D possibly matching TRBD2 (6 bases). The germline CDR1 and CDR2 sequences are KGHSH and LQKENI. Trimming cost V 6 bases and J 3 bases, with 15 bases left between them. The CDR3 extends over 14 amino acids. The CDR3 DNA sequence: TGTGCCAGCTCCCGGGACTCTGGCCGCTACGAGCAGTACTTC. It codes for CASSRDSGRYEQYF.

The rearrangement uses TRBV7-9 and TRBJ2-7, with 7 bases matching TRBD1. This CDR3 is built from 16 residues. Trimming at V came to 5 bases and at J to 1 base, leaving 11 bases not matched to a gene. CDR1 and CDR2 from the germline V gene are SEHNR and FQNEAQ (reference sequence). The CDR3 reads CASSPESTGASYEQYF. The CDR3 DNA sequence: TGTGCCAGCAGCCCCGAGTCCACAGGGGCGTCCTACGAGCAGTACTTC.

This sequence joins TRBV6-5 and TRBJ2-5; 8 nucleotides match TRBD1. The CDR3 is made up of 14 amino acids. Germline V gene data show CDR1 as MNHEY and CDR2 as SVGAGI. The ends lost 3 bases at V and 4 bases at J; junction bases unmatched: 4. CDR3 loop: CASSYRTGTETQYF. The CDR3 DNA sequence: TGTGCCAGCAGTTATCGGACAGGGACAGAGACCCAGTACTTC.

This chain connects TRBV7-2 to TRBJ2-5, with 9 bases matching TRBD2. The germline gives CDR1 SGHTA, CDR2 FQGNSA. This CDR3 contains 14 residues. The V gene end was trimmed by 5 bases and the J gene end by 4 bases; junction bases not matched to a gene: 5. CDR3 sequence: CASSARGGTETQYF. Written as DNA, the CDR3 is TGTGCCAGCAGCGCGCGGGGGGGCACAGAGACCCAGTACTTC.

V usage is TRBV28 and J usage is TRBJ1-6; no firm D call. Germline loops: CDR1 MDHEN, CDR2 SYDVKM. The CDR3 consists of 15 residues. V was pared by 7 bases and J by 7 bases, with 17 bases between. Here the CDR3 DNA reads TGTGCCAGCATAAAGTCCCTGATGCACAATTCACCCCTCCACTTT. It encodes CASIKSLMHNSPLHF.